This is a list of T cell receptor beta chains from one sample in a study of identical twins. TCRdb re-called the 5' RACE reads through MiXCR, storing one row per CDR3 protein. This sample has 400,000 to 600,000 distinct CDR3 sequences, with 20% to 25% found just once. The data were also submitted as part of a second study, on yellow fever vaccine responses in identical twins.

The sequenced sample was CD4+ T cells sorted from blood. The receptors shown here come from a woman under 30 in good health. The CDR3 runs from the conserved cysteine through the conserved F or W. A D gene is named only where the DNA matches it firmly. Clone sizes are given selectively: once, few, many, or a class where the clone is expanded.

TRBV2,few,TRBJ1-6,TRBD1,TGTGCCAGCAGTGAAGAGGGGACAGCAAATTCACCCCTCCACTTT,CASSEEGTANSPLHF
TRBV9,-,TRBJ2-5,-,TGTGCCAGCACCAGTCACCCGGGGAAAGAGACCCAGTACTTC,CASTSHPGKETQYF
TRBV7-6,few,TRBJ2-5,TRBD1,TGTGCCAGCAGCTTCGGACAGGGCGGGGAGACCCAGTACTTC,CASSFGQGGETQYF
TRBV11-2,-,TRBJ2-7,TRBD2,TGTGCCAGCAGCTTATTTGCGACTAGCGGGAGATCGTCCTACGAGCAGTACTTC,CASSLFATSGRSSYEQYF
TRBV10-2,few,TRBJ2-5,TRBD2,TGCGCCAGCAGCTGGACTAGCGGGACCACACAAGAGACCCAGTACTTC,CASSWTSGTTQETQYF
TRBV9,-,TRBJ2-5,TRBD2,TGTGCCAGCAGCGTAGCTACGGGGGGGGGACAAGAGACCCAGTACTTC,CASSVATGGGQETQYF
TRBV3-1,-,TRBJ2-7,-,TGTGCCAGCACCCCGACTTTCGCCTCCTACGAGCAGTACTTC,CASTPTFASYEQYF
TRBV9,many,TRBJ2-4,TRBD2,TGTGCCAGCAGCGTAGGGGTAGGGACACCCTCCGGGAGGGAAGGGGTGACCAAAAACATTCAGTACTTC,CASSVGVGTPSGREGVTKNIQYF
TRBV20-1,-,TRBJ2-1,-,TGCAGTGCTAGCAGGACTACGGGAGTCAATGAGCAGTTCTTC,CSASRTTGVNEQFF
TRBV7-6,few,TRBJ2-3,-,TGTGCCAGCAGCCTAGGGGGACTCCTCACAGATACGCAGTATTTT,CASSLGGLLTDTQYF
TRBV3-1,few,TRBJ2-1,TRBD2,TGTGCCAGCAGCCCCGGACTAGCGGGAGCTCGGAATGAGCAGTTCTTC,CASSPGLAGARNEQFF
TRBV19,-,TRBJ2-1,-,TGTGCCAGTAGTATTGGTACTACCCCAGGGAGGTTCTTC,CASSIGTTPGRFF
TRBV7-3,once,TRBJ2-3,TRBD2,TGTGCCAGCAGCTTTGCGGGACTAGCGGGAGGTGGAGGGACAGATACGCAGTATTTT,CASSFAGLAGGGGTDTQYF
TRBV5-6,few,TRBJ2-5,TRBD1,TGTGCCAGCTCGATCAGGGGGACAGGTCAAGAGACCCAGTACTTC,CASSIRGTGQETQYF
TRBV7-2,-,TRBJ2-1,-,TGTGCCAGCAGCCTACAGGGTCCGAGCTCCTACAATGAGCAGTTCTTC,CASSLQGPSSYNEQFF
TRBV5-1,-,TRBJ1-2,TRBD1,TGCGCCAGCAGCTGGGACAGGGGGATATATGGCTACACCTTC,CASSWDRGIYGYTF
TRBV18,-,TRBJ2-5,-,TGTGCCAGCTCACCGCCAGGGTTAGAGACCCAGTACTTC,CASSPPGLETQYF
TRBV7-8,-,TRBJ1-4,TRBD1,TGTGCCAGCAGCTTAGGGACAGGGTTTGGTGAAAAACTGTTTTTT,CASSLGTGFGEKLFF
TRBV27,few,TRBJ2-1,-,TGTGCCAGCAGTTCTAGCTGGATCTCCTACAATGAGCAGTTCTTC,CASSSSWISYNEQFF
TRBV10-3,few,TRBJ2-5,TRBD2,TGTGCCATCAGTGAGGGCGGGAGCAATCAAGAGACCCAGTACTTC,CAISEGGSNQETQYF
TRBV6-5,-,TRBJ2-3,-,TGTGCCAGCAGTTACCACCTCCAGGAGTCTCGCACAGATACGCAGTATTTT,CASSYHLQESRTDTQYF
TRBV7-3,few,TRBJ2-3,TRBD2,TGTGCCAGCAGCTTATGGGGACATTCTAGCGGGGGCGCCACAGATACGCAGTATTTT,CASSLWGHSSGGATDTQYF
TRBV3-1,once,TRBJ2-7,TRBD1,TGTGCCAGCAGCCCCTGGCAGGGGGTCTCCTACGAGCAGTACTTC,CASSPWQGVSYEQYF
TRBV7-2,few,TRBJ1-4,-,TGTGCCAGCAGCGTAGCGGGGCTTAATGAAAAACTGTTTTTT,CASSVAGLNEKLFF
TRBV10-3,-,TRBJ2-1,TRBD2,TGTGCCACCAGACTAGCGGGAGGGCCAAATGAGCAGTTCTTC,CATRLAGGPNEQFF
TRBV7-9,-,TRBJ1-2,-,TGTGCCAGCAGCTTAGGGGACGGACTAGGCTATGGCTACACCTTC,CASSLGDGLGYGYTF
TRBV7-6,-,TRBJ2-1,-,TGTGCCAGCACCCGGTCAGGGAACAATGAGCAGTTCTTC,CASTRSGNNEQFF
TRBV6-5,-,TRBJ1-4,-,TGTGCCAGCAGTTACACAGGTTCCGGGGAAAAACTGTTTTTT,CASSYTGSGEKLFF
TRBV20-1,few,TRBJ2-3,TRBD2,TGCAGTGCGGACCCGGGACTAGCAACAGATACGCAGTATTTT,CSADPGLATDTQYF
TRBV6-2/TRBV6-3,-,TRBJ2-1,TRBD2,TGTGCCAGCAGTTACCCTAGCGGGTATAATGAGCAGTTCTTC,CASSYPSGYNEQFF
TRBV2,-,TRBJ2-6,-,TGTGCCAGCACAGGGGATAACCGTCGCTCTGGGGCCAACGTCCTGACTTTC,CASTGDNRRSGANVLTF
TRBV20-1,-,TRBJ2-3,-,TGCAGTGCTAGAGTGTGGGGAAGTGGCACAGATACGCAGTATTTT,CSARVWGSGTDTQYF
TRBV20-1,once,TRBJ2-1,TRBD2,TGCAGTGCTAGGAAGACTAGCGGGATTTACAATGAGCAGTTCTTC,CSARKTSGIYNEQFF
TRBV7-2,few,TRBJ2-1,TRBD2,TGTGCCAGCAGCCCTAGCGGGCCCAGCTCCTACAATGAGCAGTTCTTC,CASSPSGPSSYNEQFF
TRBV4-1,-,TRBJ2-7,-,TGCGCCAGCAGCCAAGATATCGTGGCAGGAACCTACGAGCAGTACTTC,CASSQDIVAGTYEQYF
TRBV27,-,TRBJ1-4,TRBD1,TGTGCCAGCGGGGGACAGGGGAAGGAAAAACTGTTTTTT,CASGGQGKEKLFF
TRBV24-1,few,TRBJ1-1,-,TGTGCCACCAGGACGGGTACTGAAGCTTTCTTT,CATRTGTEAFF
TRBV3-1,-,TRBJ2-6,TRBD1,TGTGCCAGCAGCCATGACCTAGGACAGGGGATTACTGGGGCCAACGTCCTGACTTTC,CASSHDLGQGITGANVLTF
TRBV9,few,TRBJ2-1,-,TGTGCCAGCAGCGTGAGGTTAGAACTTACAGAGCAGTTCTTC,CASSVRLELTEQFF
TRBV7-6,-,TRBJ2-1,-,TGTGCCAGCAGCTCCCTCATAGTCGCTACCAATGAGCAGTTCTTC,CASSSLIVATNEQFF
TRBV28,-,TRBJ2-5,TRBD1,TGTGCCAGCAGTACTCCGGGACAGGGGGTCTTAGAAGAGACCCAGTACTTC,CASSTPGQGVLEETQYF
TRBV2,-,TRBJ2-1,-,TGTGCCAGCAGTGAAGTAATTAAGCAGTTCTTC,CASSEVIKQFF
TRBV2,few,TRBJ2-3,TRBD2,TGTGCCAGCAGTGGGGGGACTAGCGGGATCACAGATACGCAGTATTTT,CASSGGTSGITDTQYF
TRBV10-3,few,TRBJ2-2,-,TGTGCCATCAGTGATTTGGGTTACACCGGGGAGCTGTTTTTT,CAISDLGYTGELFF
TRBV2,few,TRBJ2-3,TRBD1,TGTGCCAGCAGAGTGACAGGGATGGATACGCAGTATTTT,CASRVTGMDTQYF
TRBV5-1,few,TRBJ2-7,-,TGCGCCAGCAGCTTGGATATTTCAGTTTCCTACGAGCAGTACTTC,CASSLDISVSYEQYF
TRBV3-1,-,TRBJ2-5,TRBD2,TGTGCCAGCAGCCATAGCGGGGGAGAGACCCAGTACTTC,CASSHSGGETQYF
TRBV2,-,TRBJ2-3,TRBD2,TGTGCCAGCAGTGACACTAGCGTCTTGACTAGCACAGATACGCAGTATTTT,CASSDTSVLTSTDTQYF
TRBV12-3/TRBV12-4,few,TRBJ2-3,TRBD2,TGTGCCAGCAATCACAATAGCGGGGGAGGAACAGATACGCAGTATTTT,CASNHNSGGGTDTQYF
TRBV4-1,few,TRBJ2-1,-,TGCGCCAGCAGCCGTCCAAGGGGGGGAGATAACAATGAGCAGTTCTTC,CASSRPRGGDNNEQFF
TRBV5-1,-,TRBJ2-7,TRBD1,TGCGCCAGCAGCTTACCCGGGACAGGGTTGGGCGAGCAGTACTTC,CASSLPGTGLGEQYF
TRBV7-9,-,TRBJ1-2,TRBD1,TGTGCCAGCAGCCACGGACAGGGCCAGTATGGCTACACCTTC,CASSHGQGQYGYTF
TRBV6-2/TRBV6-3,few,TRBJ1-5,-,TGTGCCAGCAGCCCTACAGGGAACGTGGGTCAGCCCCAGCATTTT,CASSPTGNVGQPQHF
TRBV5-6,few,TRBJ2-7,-,TGTGCCAGCAGCTCCTTGAGGCAGGAGACCTACGAGCAGTACTTC,CASSSLRQETYEQYF
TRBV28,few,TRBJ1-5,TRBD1,TGTGCCAGCAGTTTATTCCCCGTACAGGGGGGTTTCAATCAGCCCCAGCATTTT,CASSLFPVQGGFNQPQHF
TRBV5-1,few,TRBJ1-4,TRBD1,TGCGCCAGCAGCTTGGGACAGGGGGCTTATGCAACTAATGAAAAACTGTTTTTT,CASSLGQGAYATNEKLFF
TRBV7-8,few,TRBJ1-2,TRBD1,TGTGCCAGCAGCTTAGAGGCGGGAACAGGGGGCCGCTATGGCTACACCTTC,CASSLEAGTGGRYGYTF
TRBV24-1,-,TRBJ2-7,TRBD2,TGTGCCACCAGCAATTTTGGGCTAGCGGGAGAGTCCTACGAGCAGTACTTC,CATSNFGLAGESYEQYF
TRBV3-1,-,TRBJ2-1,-,TGTGCCAGCAGCCGGGTTGGGCTGGTGAGCTCCTACAATGAGCAGTTCTTC,CASSRVGLVSSYNEQFF